This T cell receptor (beta chain) emerged from a study of T cells expressing NK-cell markers. Template switching by 5'RACE with UMIs generated the TCR beta cDNA. For each CDR3 protein, TCRdb gives one entry from its re-call of the 5' RACE reads, without DNA. In total, the table holds 400,000 to 500,000 distinct CDR3 sequences. The CDR3 totals 15 residues. Germline assignment: CDR1 KGHSH and CDR2 LQKENI. The sequence derives from a woman aged 18 to 75 in good health. Sequencing input: blood T cells: a sorted CD56 or NKG2C T cell subset, CD4+ or CD8+ T cells, or bulk PBMC T cells (not recorded which). The chain recombines TRBV18 with TRBJ1-2. The CDR3 here is CASSPLRGGVGGYTF. Variable domain in full (rest from reference TRBV18 and TRBJ1-2): NAGVMQNPRHLVRRRGQEARLRCSPMKGHSHVYWYRQLPEEGLKFMVYLQKENIIDESGMPKERFSAEFPKEGPSILRIQQVVRGDSAAYFCASSPLRGGVGGYTFGSGTRLTVV.